This entry is about one T cell receptor (beta chain). What it binds is not known. Other DNA sequences in the same sample also yield this CDR3. The sample is drawn from a study of cytomegalovirus exposure and HLA in healthy donors. Background on the study: Findings of an earlier analysis included 117 million unique TCR beta sequences from 170 million or so T cells.

The study, taken as a whole, reports: Owing to their indistinguishability, certain V segments, notably TRBV6-2 and TRBV6-3, were excluded. The study labeled more than 150 TCR beta chains cytomegalovirus-associated.

Primers included in the PCR were 60 Vbeta and 13 Jbeta primers. TCRdb's table, derived via immunoSEQ multiplex PCR, lists solely in-frame clones and lacks some. The sample holds hundreds of thousands of clones, roughly 82% seen once. Losses at the gene ends were 8 bases for V and 1 base for J; bases not matched to a gene: 8. Germline V gene lookup returns CDR1 SQVTM and CDR2 ANQGSEA. This CDR3 is 17 amino acids long. Each donor was healthy, and each was a bone marrow donor. The sequencing sample was made of PBMCs. The clonotype originates from a middle-aged man in good health and CMV-seropositive. This chain uses TRBV29-1 with TRBJ2-1; 16 bases match TRBD2. CDR3 DNA: TGCAGCCCTGGGACTAGCGGGAGGGCCCCTTCCTACAATGAGCAGTTCTTC. Residues: CSPGTSGRAPSYNEQFF.